The text below deals with one TCR beta chain. Repertoires were generated with immunoSEQ multiplex PCR, while TCRdb's copy carries only in-frame clones and drops some. The sample contains about 700,000 clones, approximately 90% of which appear only once. The data originate from a study of shared clonotypes between healthy human individuals. The CDR3 runs to 16 residues. Germline V gene data show CDR1 as ENHRY and CDR2 as SYGVKD. The V end lost 0 bases, the J end lost 5 bases, and 15 bases lay between the germline ends. Naive CD8 cells comprised CD45RO-negative, CCR7-positively selected cells, excluding terminally differentiated effector memory CD45RA+ cells.

The TCR originated in a man aged 25-45 years in good health. V and J are TRBV10-3 and TRBJ2-3; tentatively, D is TRBD1 or TRBD2 (5 bases each). Sample: naive CD8+ T cells sorted from blood. The CDR3 is CAISESTIRDGDTQYF. In nucleotides, the CDR3 is TGTGCCATCAGTGAGTCGACTATCAGGGACGGAGATACGCAGTATTTT.